The present T cell receptor (beta chain) was sequenced within a study of shared clonotypes between healthy human individuals. Using immunoSEQ multiplex PCR, the repertoire was profiled, and TCRdb retains in-frame clones only, with some absent. The table lists about 2.5 million clones, 85% to 95% of them singletons, with roughly 0.34% in the top ten. Notes on this clone: Its specificity is not known.

The length of the CDR3 is 15 residues. Germline V gene data show CDR1 as SSHAT and CDR2 as FNYEAQ (reference sequence). V trimming: 6 bases; J trimming: 4 bases; junction bases outside the gene matches: 6. Study observations and caveats: Non-shared clonotypes displayed generation probabilities falling below those of clonotypes present in all four donors. The genetic and exposure-history diversity represented was limited by few donors.

Source material: naive CD4+ T cells from PBMCs. Specified subset: CD45RA+ positively selected. This sequence joins TRBV7-7 and TRBJ2-7; 13 bases line up with TRBD2. This TCR derives from a man aged 18-30 years in good health. Some clones in this sample may be carry-over from other donors' samples. The chain's CDR3 is CASSSGLAGVYEQYF. CDR3 DNA sequence: TGTGCCAGCAGTTCCGGACTAGCGGGAGTGTACGAGCAGTACTTC.